This T cell receptor (beta chain) was captured by sequencing in a study of cytomegalovirus exposure and HLA in healthy donors. As for the study in general: Earlier, 110 million or so unique TCR beta sequences were recovered from around 200 million T cells by an analysis.

Trimming cost V 5 bases and J 4 bases; bases outside gene matches: 14. Germline V gene lookup returns CDR1 MDHEN and CDR2 SYDVKM. This CDR3 spans 17 amino acids. The PCR ran on 60 Vbeta and 13 Jbeta primers. Profiling relied on immunoSEQ multiplex PCR, and the TCRdb table lists in-frame clones only, not all of them. Of over 150,000 clones in the sample, 73% are singletons; the top ten hold about 4.9%. On this clone itself: Its antigen is currently unknown.

Study findings and constraints: Information on immune exposure was restricted to one variable (CMV serostatus). The study designated roughly 160 TCR beta chains cytomegalovirus-associated.

This TCR came from a woman under 30 in good health and CMV-seropositive. The chain is built from TRBV28 and TRBJ2-1; 7 positions agree with TRBD1. The specimen sequenced was PBMCs. CDR3 bases: TGTGCCAGCAGTAATACAGGGGCCCAGCTCTTTTACAATGAGCAGTTCTTC. It specifies CASSNTGAQLFYNEQFF.